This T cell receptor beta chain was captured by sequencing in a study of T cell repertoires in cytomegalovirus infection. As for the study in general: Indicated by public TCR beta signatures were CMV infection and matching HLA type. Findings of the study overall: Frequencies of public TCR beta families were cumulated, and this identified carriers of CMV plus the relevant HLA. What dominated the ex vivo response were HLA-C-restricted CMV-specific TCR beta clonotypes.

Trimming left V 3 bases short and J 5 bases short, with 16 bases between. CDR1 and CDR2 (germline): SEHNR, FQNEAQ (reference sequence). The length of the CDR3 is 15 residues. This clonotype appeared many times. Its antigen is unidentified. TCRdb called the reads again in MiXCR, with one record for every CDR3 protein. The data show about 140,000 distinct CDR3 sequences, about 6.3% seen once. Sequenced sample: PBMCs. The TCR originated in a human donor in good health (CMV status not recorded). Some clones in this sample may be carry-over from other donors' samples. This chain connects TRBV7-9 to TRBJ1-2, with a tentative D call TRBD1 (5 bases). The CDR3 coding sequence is TGTGCCAGCAGCTTCGGAGGGGCGAAGGGTTATGGCTACACCTTC. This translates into CASSFGGAKGYGYTF. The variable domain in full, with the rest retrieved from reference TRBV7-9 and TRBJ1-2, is DTGVSQNPRHKITKRGQNVTFRCDPISEHNRLYWYRQTLGQGPEFLTYFQNEAQLEKSRLLSDRFSAERPKGSFSTLEIQRTEQGDSAMYLCASSFGGAKGYGYTFGSGTRLTVV.